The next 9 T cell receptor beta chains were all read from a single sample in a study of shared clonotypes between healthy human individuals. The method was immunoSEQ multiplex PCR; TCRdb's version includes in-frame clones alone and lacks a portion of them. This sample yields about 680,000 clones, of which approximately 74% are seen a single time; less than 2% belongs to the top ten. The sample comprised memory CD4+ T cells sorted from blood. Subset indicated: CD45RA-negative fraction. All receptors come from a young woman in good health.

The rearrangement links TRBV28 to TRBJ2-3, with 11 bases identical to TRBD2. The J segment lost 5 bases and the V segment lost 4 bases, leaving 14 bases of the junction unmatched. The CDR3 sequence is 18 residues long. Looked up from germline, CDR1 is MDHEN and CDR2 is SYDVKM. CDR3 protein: CASSYPLTSGRPVDTQYF. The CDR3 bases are TGTGCCAGCAGTTACCCACTTACTAGCGGGAGACCAGTAGATACGCAGTATTTT.

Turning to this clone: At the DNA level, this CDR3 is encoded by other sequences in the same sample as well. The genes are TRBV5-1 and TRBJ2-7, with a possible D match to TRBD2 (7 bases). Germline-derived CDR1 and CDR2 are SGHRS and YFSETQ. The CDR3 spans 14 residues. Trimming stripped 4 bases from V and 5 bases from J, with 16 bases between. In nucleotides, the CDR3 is TGCGCCAGCAGCCCCGGCCAGGGGAGGGACGAGCAGTACTTC. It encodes CASSPGQGRDEQYF.

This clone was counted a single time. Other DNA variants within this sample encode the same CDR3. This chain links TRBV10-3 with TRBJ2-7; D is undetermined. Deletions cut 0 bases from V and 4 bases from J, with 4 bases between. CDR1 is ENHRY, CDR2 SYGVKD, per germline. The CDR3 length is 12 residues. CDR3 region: CAISESGYEQYF. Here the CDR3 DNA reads TGTGCCATCAGTGAGTCCGGTTACGAGCAGTACTTC.

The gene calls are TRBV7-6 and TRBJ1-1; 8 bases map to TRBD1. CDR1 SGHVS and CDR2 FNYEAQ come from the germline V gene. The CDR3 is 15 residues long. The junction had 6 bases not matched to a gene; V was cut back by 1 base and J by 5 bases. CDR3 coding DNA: TGTGCCAGCAGCTTAGTCGCAGGGGGCTATACTGAAGCTTTCTTT. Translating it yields CASSLVAGGYTEAFF.

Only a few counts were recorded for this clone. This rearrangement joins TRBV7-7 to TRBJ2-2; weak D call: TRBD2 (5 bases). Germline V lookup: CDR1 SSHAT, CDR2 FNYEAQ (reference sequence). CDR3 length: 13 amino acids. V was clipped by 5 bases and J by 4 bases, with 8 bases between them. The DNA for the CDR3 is TGTGCCAGCAGCCGAGGGATCACCGGGGAGCTGTTTTTT. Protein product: CASSRGITGELFF.

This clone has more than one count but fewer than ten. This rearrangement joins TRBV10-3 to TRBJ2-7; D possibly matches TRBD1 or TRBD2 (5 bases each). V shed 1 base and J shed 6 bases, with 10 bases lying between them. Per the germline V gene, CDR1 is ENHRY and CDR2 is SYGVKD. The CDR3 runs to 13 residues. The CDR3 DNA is TGTGCCATCAGTGAGTTGGCAGGGACCGAGCAGTACTTC. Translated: CAISELAGTEQYF.

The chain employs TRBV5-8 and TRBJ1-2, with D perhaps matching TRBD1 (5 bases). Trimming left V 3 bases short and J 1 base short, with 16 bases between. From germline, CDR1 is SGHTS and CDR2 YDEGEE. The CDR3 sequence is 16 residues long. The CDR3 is CASSYHGTGRNYGYTF. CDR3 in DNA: TGTGCCAGCAGCTATCACGGAACGGGACGTAACTATGGCTACACCTTC.

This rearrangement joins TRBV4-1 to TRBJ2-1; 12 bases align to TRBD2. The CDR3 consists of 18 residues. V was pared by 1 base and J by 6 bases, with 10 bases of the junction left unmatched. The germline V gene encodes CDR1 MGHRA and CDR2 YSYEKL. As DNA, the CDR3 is TGCGCCAGCAGCCAAGGCTATTTCCTAGCGGGAGGGTTCAATGAGCAGTTCTTC. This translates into CASSQGYFLAGGFNEQFF.

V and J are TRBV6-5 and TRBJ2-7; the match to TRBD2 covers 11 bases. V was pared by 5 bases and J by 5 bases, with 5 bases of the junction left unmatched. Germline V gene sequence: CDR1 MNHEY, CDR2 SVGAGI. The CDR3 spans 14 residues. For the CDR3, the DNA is TGTGCCAGCAGTCGGACTAGCGGGCTTGACGAGCAGTACTTC. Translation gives CASSRTSGLDEQYF.